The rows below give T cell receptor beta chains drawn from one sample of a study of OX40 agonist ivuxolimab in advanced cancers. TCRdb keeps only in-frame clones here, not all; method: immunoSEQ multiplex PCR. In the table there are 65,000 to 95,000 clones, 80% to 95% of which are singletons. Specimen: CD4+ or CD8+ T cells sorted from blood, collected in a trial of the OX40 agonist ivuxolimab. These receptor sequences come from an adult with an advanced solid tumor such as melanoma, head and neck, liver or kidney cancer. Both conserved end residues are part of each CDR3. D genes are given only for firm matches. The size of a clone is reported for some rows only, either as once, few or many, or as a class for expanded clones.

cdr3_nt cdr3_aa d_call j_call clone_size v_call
TGTGCCAGCAGTGACCGGGGGATCTCTGGAAACACCATATATTTT CASSDRGISGNTIYF - TRBJ1-3 - TRBV25-1
TGTGCCAGCAGTTACTCAGTGTCAGGCGATGGCTACACCTTC CASSYSVSGDGYTF - TRBJ1-2 - TRBV6-6
TGTGCCAGCAGCAGTCTAGCGGGGGGGTCTTTTCAAGAGACCCAGTACTTC CASSSLAGGSFQETQYF TRBD2 TRBJ2-5 - TRBV13
TGTGCCAGCAGCATAGAGGCCGGGACACTTAACACCGGGGAGCTGTTTTTT CASSIEAGTLNTGELFF - TRBJ2-2 - TRBV9
TGTGCCAGCAGCGTAGGGACTTCCCAAGAGACCCAGTACTTC CASSVGTSQETQYF - TRBJ2-5 - TRBV9
TGTGCCAGCAGCCAGACCGGGACAGGCTACAATGAGCAGTTCTTC CASSQTGTGYNEQFF TRBD1 TRBJ2-1 - TRBV5-4
TGTGCCAGCAGCACTACAGGGGGGCAAGAGACCCAGTACTTC CASSTTGGQETQYF TRBD1 TRBJ2-5 - TRBV7-6
TGTGCCAGCAGCTCCAGCGGGGCCCCGTACAATGAGCAGTTCTTC CASSSSGAPYNEQFF TRBD2 TRBJ2-1 - TRBV9
TGTGCCATCAGTGAGCCGGACGCGTCCCAGCATTTT CAISEPDASQHF - TRBJ1-5 - TRBV10-3
TGTGCCAGCACCCCCGGGACCGTAAACACCGGGGAGCTGTTTTTT CASTPGTVNTGELFF - TRBJ2-2 - TRBV27
TGTGCCAGCAGTGACTTTAGCGGGGAGGGCACGGATACGCAGTATTTT CASSDFSGEGTDTQYF TRBD2 TRBJ2-3 - TRBV2
TGTGCCAGCAGTTCAAACCCCGGACTAGGTGGCACAGATACGCAGTATTTT CASSSNPGLGGTDTQYF TRBD2 TRBJ2-3 - TRBV27
TGTGCCATCAGTCCGGACAGGAGTGAGCAGTTCTTC CAISPDRSEQFF TRBD1 TRBJ2-1 - TRBV10-3
TGTGCCAGCAGCGCGGGTATAGGCTACACCTTC CASSAGIGYTF - TRBJ1-2 - TRBV5-6
TGTGCCAGCAGTTACTCGGCCAGGGGGCAATACGAGCAGTACTTC CASSYSARGQYEQYF TRBD1 TRBJ2-7 - TRBV6-6
TGTGCCAGCAGTTTGGGACCGAGCACTAGCACAGATACGCAGTATTTT CASSLGPSTSTDTQYF - TRBJ2-3 - TRBV5-6
TGTGCCAGCAGCTCTCGCTCCAGCACAGATACGCAGTATTTT CASSSRSSTDTQYF - TRBJ2-3 - TRBV13
TGTGCCAGCAGCTTAGATCGCGACTTCCAAGAGACCCAGTACTTC CASSLDRDFQETQYF - TRBJ2-5 - TRBV11-2
TGTGCCAGCAGCCAAGCCCCAGGGGGGAACACCGGGGAGCTGTTTTTT CASSQAPGGNTGELFF TRBD1 TRBJ2-2 - TRBV4-2
TGTGCCTGGAACCGCAGGGAGATGAACACTGAAGCTTTCTTT CAWNRREMNTEAFF - TRBJ1-1 - TRBV30
TGTGCCAGCAGCGGGTACCCCATGGGGTCGGAGACCCAGTACTTC CASSGYPMGSETQYF - TRBJ2-5 - TRBV7-9
TGCGCCAGCAGCTCTACAGGAGTGGGGAATTACGAGCAGTACTTC CASSSTGVGNYEQYF - TRBJ2-7 - TRBV4-1
TGTGCCAGCAGCGTACTGGGGGACGAGCAGTACTTC CASSVLGDEQYF - TRBJ2-7 - TRBV27
TGTGCCAGCAGCGCCGGGACAGGGGGAACCTATAATTCACCCCTCCACTTT CASSAGTGGTYNSPLHF TRBD1 TRBJ1-6 - TRBV5-6
TGTGCCAGCAGTCCCCAACCCGGGGGGGGTTACGAGCAGTACTTC CASSPQPGGGYEQYF TRBD2 TRBJ2-7 - TRBV27
TGTGCCAGTAGTTCCGGGGCTACATCGCAGTACTTC CASSSGATSQYF - TRBJ2-7 - TRBV19
TGTGCTAGCAGCCGCAGGGACGGAGCACACCTCAATAGCAATCAGCCCCAGCATTTT CASSRRDGAHLNSNQPQHF - TRBJ1-5 - TRBV7-7
TGTGCCAGCAGTTCCACGGGGGAGACCCAGTACTTC CASSSTGETQYF - TRBJ2-5 - TRBV27
TGTGCCAGCTATCCAGGGGCCCTCTCTGGCTACACCTTC CASYPGALSGYTF - TRBJ1-2 - TRBV6-5
TGTGCCAGCAGGGTCGGGGGTATGCAGTATTTT CASRVGGMQYF - TRBJ2-3 - TRBV5-4
TGTGCCAGCAGCACAGGGGGGATGGAGCCAGATACGCAGTATTTT CASSTGGMEPDTQYF TRBD1 TRBJ2-3 - TRBV5-4
TGTGCAGATGAACAGGGTGGGATTGGCTACACCTTC CADEQGGIGYTF - TRBJ1-2 - TRBV5-4
TGTGCCAGCAGTCGGTCAGTGGGACAGATCTACGAGCAGTACTTC CASSRSVGQIYEQYF TRBD1 TRBJ2-7 - TRBV13
TGTGCCAGCAGCTTAGGGACCGATTCCTACGAGCAGTACTTC CASSLGTDSYEQYF - TRBJ2-7 - TRBV7-7
TGTGCCAGCAGTTTAGGACCCTACGGCACTGAAGCTTTCTTT CASSLGPYGTEAFF - TRBJ1-1 - TRBV27
TGCGCCAGCAGCCAGAGGGGAAATGAGCAGTTCTTC CASSQRGNEQFF - TRBJ2-1 few TRBV4-3
TGTGCCAGCCAGCATCGAGGGGGCGATCTAAACTATGGCTACACCTTC CASQHRGGDLNYGYTF TRBD1 TRBJ1-2 once TRBV13
TGTGCCAGCAGCTACCCCGGGACAGGGCTCGAGCAGTACTTC CASSYPGTGLEQYF TRBD1 TRBJ2-7 - TRBV7-2
TGTGCCAGTAGTATCCGGTCACAAGTATACGAGCAGTACTTC CASSIRSQVYEQYF - TRBJ2-7 - TRBV19
TGTGCCAGCAGCTCACCGGGCGGGGGGGCCGAGTGGGAGACCCAGTACTTC CASSSPGGGAEWETQYF TRBD2 TRBJ2-5 once TRBV7-9
TGCGCCAGCAGCCAAGATCAGAGCGAGACTCCGAGCTCCTACGAGCAGTACTTC CASSQDQSETPSSYEQYF - TRBJ2-7 - TRBV4-3
TGTGCCAGCAGGCCTAGCGGGGGCCCCGCCTACGAGCAGTACTTC CASRPSGGPAYEQYF TRBD2 TRBJ2-7 once TRBV7-6
TGTGCCAGCTCGGGGGGTGGACGTCAGCCCCAGCATTTT CASSGGGRQPQHF - TRBJ1-5 - TRBV5-6
TGTGCCTGGAGACTTAGCGGGGGGGTTGCTGATGAGCAGTTCTTC CAWRLSGGVADEQFF TRBD2 TRBJ2-1 - TRBV30
TGTGCCAGCAGTTACTCGCCCGCAGGGAACCATGGCTACACCTTC CASSYSPAGNHGYTF - TRBJ1-2 - TRBV6-6